This T cell receptor (beta chain) derives from a study of shared clonotypes between healthy human individuals. A note on this clone: The antigen remains undetermined.

Whole-study results and caveats: It was only blood that was sampled, and tissue repertoires likely differ.

TCRdb's table, derived via immunoSEQ multiplex PCR, lists solely in-frame clones and lacks some. The sample gives 1 million to 1.2 million clones, around 77% of which show up once; almost 0.9% is in the top ten. Sequencing was done on a sample of memory CD4+ T cells from PBMCs. Documented subset: CD45RA-negative fraction. The sequence was obtained from a man younger than 35 in good health. Some clones in this sample may be carry-over from other donors' samples.

The chain's CDR3 is CASSLGTGGRTEAFF. In nucleotides, the CDR3 is TGTGCCAGCAGCTTAGGTACCGGGGGCCGAACTGAAGCTTTCTTT. The V call is TRBV11-2, the J call TRBJ1-1; tentatively, D is TRBD1 (6 bases). The CDR3 spans 15 residues. Looked up from germline, CDR1 is SGHAT and CDR2 is FQNNGV. The ends were cut back, 1 base at V and 5 bases at J, with 14 bases in the middle.